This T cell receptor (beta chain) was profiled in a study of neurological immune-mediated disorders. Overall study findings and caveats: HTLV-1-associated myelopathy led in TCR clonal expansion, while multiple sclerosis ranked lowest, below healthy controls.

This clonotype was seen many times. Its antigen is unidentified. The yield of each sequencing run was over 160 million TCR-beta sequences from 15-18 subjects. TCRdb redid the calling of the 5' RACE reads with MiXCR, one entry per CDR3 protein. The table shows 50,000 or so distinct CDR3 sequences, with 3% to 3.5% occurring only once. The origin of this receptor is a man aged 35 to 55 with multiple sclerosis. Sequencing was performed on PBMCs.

In DNA form, the CDR3 reads TGTGCCAGCAGTTTCCCCGGCGTCGCCTACACCTTC. Translation gives CASSFPGVAYTF. The rearrangement uses TRBV12-3 or TRBV12-4 and TRBJ1-2; no reliable D call. Between the trimmed V and J ends, which lost 3 bases and 10 bases, there was a span of 12 bases. This CDR3 contains 12 residues.